Listed here are 12 T cell receptor beta chains from one sample, sequenced in a study of T-cell reconstitution after alpha-beta-depleted transplantation in children. It was with unique molecular identifiers that the TCRbeta library was prepared. TCRdb reanalysed the PCR reads using MiXCR and keeps one entry per CDR3 protein. The data hold a few hundred thousand distinct CDR3 sequences, with approximately 9.5% observed a single time. Sequences were derived from PBMCs from the stem cell graft donor, sampled from the stem cell graft. Receptor source: a human donor who donated a stem cell graft to a child with acute lymphoblastic leukemia.

There are many counts of this clonotype. The J gene is TRBJ2-1, the V gene TRBV7-2; the D is unclear. Germline-derived CDR1 and CDR2 are SGHTA and FQGNSA. The CDR3 runs to 11 residues. The V end was cut by 2 bases, the J end by 11 bases, with 7 bases between. The CDR3 DNA reads as TGTGCCAGCAGCTTAATTGGGAAGCAGTTCTTC. This codes for CASSLIGKQFF.

This clonotype was picked up a small number of times. The chain uses TRBV5-1 and TRBJ2-5, with D possibly being TRBD2 (6 bases). The CDR3 is made up of 15 amino acids. Trimming removed 4 bases from V and 2 bases from J, with 15 bases in between. Germline V gene sequence: CDR1 SGHRS, CDR2 YFSETQ. CDR3 bases: TGCGCCAGCAGCCCTCTGCGGGGTTATCAAGAGACCCAGTACTTC. Protein product: CASSPLRGYQETQYF.

The chain links TRBV5-1 to TRBJ2-2; D may correspond to TRBD1 or TRBD2 (6 bases each). V lost 4 bases, J lost 0 bases, and 10 bases lay in between. Germline assignment: CDR1 SGHRS and CDR2 YFSETQ. The CDR3 runs to 15 residues. The CDR3 nucleotides are TGCGCCAGCAGCACGGGGGCCACGAACACCGGGGAGCTGTTTTTT. Translating gives CASSTGATNTGELFF.

This clonotype has at least ten counts. The J gene is TRBJ2-5, the V gene TRBV5-1; D is undetermined. Trimming shortened V by 0 bases and J by 7 bases, and 13 bases separated the two germline ends. The CDR3 is 14 amino acids. Germline V CDR1 and CDR2: SGHRS, YFSETQ. The CDR3 DNA is TGCGCCAGCAGCTTGGCCGGGTTAGCTGGGACCCAGTACTTC. Protein: CASSLAGLAGTQYF.

This clonotype was counted a few times. The rearrangement links TRBV7-6 to TRBJ2-1; D tentatively reads TRBD1 or TRBD2 (6 bases each). Germline CDR1 reads SGHVS; CDR2 reads FNYEAQ. The V end was cut by 5 bases, the J end by 6 bases, with 20 bases between. The CDR3 spans 16 residues. The CDR3 reads CASSPRRGPKINEQFF. DNA of the CDR3: TGTGCCAGCAGCCCCCGACGGGGGCCTAAAATCAATGAGCAGTTCTTC.

In this sample, this clonotype turned up many times. The gene calls are TRBV27 and TRBJ2-7; 11 nucleotides match TRBD2. The germline CDR1 and CDR2 sequences are MNHEY and SMNVEV (reference sequence). Germline trimming cut 6 bases from V and 4 bases from J; bases unmatched to any gene: 8. The CDR3 is made up of 15 amino acids. CDR3 sequence reads: CASREGLAASYEQYF. CDR3 nucleotides: TGTGCCAGCAGAGAGGGACTAGCGGCTTCGTACGAGCAGTACTTC.

The chain joins TRBV6-5 to TRBJ2-2; 14 positions agree with TRBD2. Germline V gene data show CDR1 as MNHEY and CDR2 as SVGAGI. V dropped 0 bases and J dropped 6; count of bases not matched to a gene: 6. The CDR3 length is 18 residues. CDR3 protein: CASSYSGLAGVGAGELFF. Written as DNA, the CDR3 is TGTGCCAGCAGTTACTCGGGACTAGCGGGGGTGGGGGCCGGGGAGCTGTTTTTT.

In its sample, this clonotype was seen many times. This chain uses TRBV12-3 or TRBV12-4 with TRBJ2-3; D is uncertain. Trimming took off 0 bases at V and 0 bases at J, with 4 bases between the two ends. This CDR3 contains 14 residues. This CDR3 reads CASSLAESTDTQYF. In DNA form, the CDR3 reads TGTGCCAGCAGTTTAGCGGAGAGCACAGATACGCAGTATTTT.

The chain has TRBV2 and TRBJ1-3; no reliable D call. The CDR3 has 14 residues. V lost 3 bases, J lost 1 base, and 7 bases lay in between. Germline V lookup: CDR1 SNHLY, CDR2 FYNNEI. The chain's CDR3 is CASSDKPSGNTIYF. The CDR3 DNA sequence: TGTGCCAGCAGTGACAAGCCTTCTGGAAACACCATATATTTT.

The chain links TRBV14 to TRBJ1-3; the D gene is possibly TRBD1 (6 bases). Germline V lookup: CDR1 SGHDN, CDR2 FVKESK. With 1 base removed from V and 7 bases from J, the gap between germline ends came to 17 bases. CDR3 size: 16 residues. The CDR3 sequence: CASSQAARGKRNTIYF. CDR3 nucleotide sequence: TGTGCCAGCAGCCAAGCTGCCAGGGGAAAACGGAACACCATATATTTT.

The rearrangement joins TRBV7-2 to TRBJ1-1; D is unclear. CDR1 and CDR2 (germline): SGHTA, FQGNSA. There are 13 residues in the CDR3. Trimming removed 1 base from V and 6 bases from J, with 9 bases in between. The CDR3: CASSLVRSPEAFF. The CDR3 coding sequence is TGTGCCAGCAGCTTAGTTCGTAGCCCTGAAGCTTTCTTT.

This clonotype has just a few counts. This chain connects TRBV7-2 to TRBJ1-4; 9 bases fit TRBD1. CDR3 length: 13 amino acids. Germline V gene sequence: CDR1 SGHTA, CDR2 FQGNSA. The junction had 5 bases not matched to a gene; V was cut back by 5 bases and J by 10 bases. Written as DNA, the CDR3 is TGTGCCAGCAGCGTGGACAGGGGACGAAAACTGTTTTTT. It yields the protein CASSVDRGRKLFF.